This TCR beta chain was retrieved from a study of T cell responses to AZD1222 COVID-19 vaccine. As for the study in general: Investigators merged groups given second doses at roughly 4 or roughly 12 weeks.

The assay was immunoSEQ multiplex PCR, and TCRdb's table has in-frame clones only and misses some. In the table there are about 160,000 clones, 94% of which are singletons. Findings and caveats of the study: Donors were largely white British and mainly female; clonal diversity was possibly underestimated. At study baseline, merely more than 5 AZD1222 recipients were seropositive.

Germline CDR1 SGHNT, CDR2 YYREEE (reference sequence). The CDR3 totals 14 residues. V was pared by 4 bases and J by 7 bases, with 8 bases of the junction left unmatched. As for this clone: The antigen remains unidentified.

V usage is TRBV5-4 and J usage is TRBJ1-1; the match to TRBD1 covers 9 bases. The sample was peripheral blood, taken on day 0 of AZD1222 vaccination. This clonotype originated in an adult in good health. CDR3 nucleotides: TGTGCCAGCAGCCCCACCCCGGGACAGGGTGAAGCTTTCTTT. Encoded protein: CASSPTPGQGEAFF.